One sample yielded the 2 T cell receptor beta chains listed below, sequenced in a study of shared clonotypes between healthy human individuals. Method: immunoSEQ multiplex PCR; TCRdb's copy keeps in-frame clones and lacks some. The repertoire includes millions of clones, roughly 94% of them detected once, and 0.85% to 1.3% sits in the top ten. CD45RO-negative, CCR7-selected cells formed the naive CD8 fraction, which excluded terminally differentiated effector memory CD45RA+ cells. What was sequenced was naive CD8+ T cells sorted from blood. These receptors came from a man in his late teens or twenties in good health.

The chain is built from TRBV5-1 and TRBJ2-1; D is unresolved. CDR3 length: 15 amino acids. From germline, CDR1 is SGHRS and CDR2 YFSETQ. V lost 1 base and J 5 bases, leaving 13 bases between the germline ends. The CDR3 DNA reads as TGCGCCAGCAGCTTGATGGACCCTACCCACAATGAGCAGTTCTTC. Encoded protein: CASSLMDPTHNEQFF.

This clone was seen once. The CDR3: CTSSQDLKQESSDSPLHF. In DNA form, the CDR3 reads TGCACCAGCAGCCAAGACTTGAAGCAGGAGTCATCCGATTCACCCCTCCACTTT. V usage is TRBV1 and J usage is TRBJ1-6. TRBV1 is annotated as a pseudogene. This CDR3 spans 18 amino acids.